The 2 T cell receptor beta chains presented below share a single source sample, sequenced in a study of blood T cells in healthy people across ages. A sample-barcoded 5' primer and a J-beta primer mix were used in a second PCR of about 7 to 12 cycles. TCRdb processed the 5' RACE reads anew with MiXCR; each CDR3 protein has one entry. This sample has around 1,800,000 distinct CDR3 sequences, with 35% to 50% found just once. The sequenced material came from blood. The receptors derive from a human donor in good health.

This clonotype was observed a handful of times. The rearrangement links TRBV27 to TRBJ1-4; 8 positions match TRBD1. The CDR3 contains 15 residues. Per germline, CDR1 MNHEY and CDR2 SMNVEV (reference sequence). Trimming took 8 bases from V and 1 from J; bases not matched to a gene: 6. CDR3 DNA sequence: TGTGCCAGCGCGGACAGGGTTGGAACTAATGAAAAACTGTTTTTT. Translation gives CASADRVGTNEKLFF.

V and J are TRBV7-9 and TRBJ1-1, with unresolved D. The CDR3 is 15 residues long. From germline, CDR1 is SEHNR and CDR2 FQNEAQ (reference sequence). Trimming took 5 bases from V and 4 from J, leaving 17 bases between them. The CDR3 DNA is TGTGCCAGCAGCCCCGCGGGGATTTTGGGCACTGAAGCTTTCTTT. It is translated as CASSPAGILGTEAFF. Full variable domain (rest looked up from reference TRBV7-9 and TRBJ1-1): DTGVSQNPRHKITKRGQNVTFRCDPISEHNRLYWYRQTLGQGPEFLTYFQNEAQLEKSRLLSDRFSAERPKGSFSTLEIQRTEQGDSAMYLCASSPAGILGTEAFFGQGTRLTVV.